This is a list of T cell receptor beta chains from one sample in a study of identifying expanded T cells in peripheral blood. Only in-frame clones appear in the TCRdb table, and some are missing; sequencing was by immunoSEQ multiplex PCR. The table has about 50,000 clones, under 85% seen once. Sequencing used blood. The receptors shown here come from a person aged 18 to 69 in good health. CDR3s include the opening cysteine and the closing phenylalanine or tryptophan. The D gene is left open where the match is weak. Only some rows state a clone size, as once, few, many or a class for expanded clones.

>-|TRBV7-3|-|TRBJ2-3
TGTGCCAGCAGCTTAGGGTCTCTACCCAGAGATACGCAGTATTTT
CASSLGSLPRDTQYF
>-|TRBV7-9|-|TRBJ1-2
TGTGCCAGCAGGTCGCCCGGGTCCTTCTATGGCTACACCTTC
CASRSPGSFYGYTF
>-|TRBV5-1|-|TRBJ2-1
TGCGCCAGCAGCTTCGGGCTATCCGATGAGCAGTTCTTC
CASSFGLSDEQFF
>-|TRBV10-2|-|TRBJ1-1
TGCGCCAGCAGCCCCGCGGGGGGGGCGGACACTGAAGCTTTCTTT
CASSPAGGADTEAFF
>-|TRBV14|-|TRBJ1-6
TGTGCCAGCCAACCTACGGCCCGGTCACCCCTCCACTTT
CASQPTARSPLHF
>-|TRBV29-1|-|TRBJ2-1
TGCAGCGTTGATGGCGGGACACAGATTGAGCAGTTCTTC
CSVDGGTQIEQFF
>TRBD1|TRBV4-2|-|TRBJ1-2
TGTGCCAGCAGCCAAGAATCTGGGACAGGGAAGGGCTACACCTTC
CASSQESGTGKGYTF
>-|TRBV4-3|-|TRBJ2-7
TGCGCCAGCAGCCAAGATAGGGCTGGGGGGGCACTGAACGAGCAGTACTTC
CASSQDRAGGALNEQYF
>-|TRBV7-9|few|TRBJ2-1
TGTGCCAGCAGCTTAGGGGGAGCGGTAGGGGACAATGAGCAGTTCTTC
CASSLGGAVGDNEQFF
>-|TRBV27|-|TRBJ2-1
TGTGCCAGCAGTCCATTGACTCTTCGCTCCTACAATGAGCAGTTCTTC
CASSPLTLRSYNEQFF
>-|TRBV6-5|-|TRBJ1-2
TGTGCCAGCAGTACCACAGGGAGACGCTACACCTTC
CASSTTGRRYTF
>TRBD1|TRBV18|-|TRBJ2-7
TGTGCCAGCTCACCACGGGGACAGAACTACGAGCAGTACTTC
CASSPRGQNYEQYF
>-|TRBV7-9|-|TRBJ1-4
TGTGCCAGCAGCCCCGGCAGAAAGAAACGAAATGAAAAACTGTTTTTT
CASSPGRKKRNEKLFF
>-|TRBV19|-|TRBJ2-3
TGTGCCACAAGGACGGGTACAGATACGCAGTATTTT
CATRTGTDTQYF
>-|TRBV11-3|-|TRBJ2-6
TGTGCCAGCAGCTTCGGGGGTTCGACCAACGTCCTGACTTTC
CASSFGGSTNVLTF
>-|TRBV30|-|TRBJ1-3
TGTGCCTGGAGTCCTGGGGTGGGGGCCTCTGGAAACACCATATATTTT
CAWSPGVGASGNTIYF
>TRBD1|TRBV7-9|-|TRBJ1-2
TGTGCCAGCAGCCCACAGGGGACCTATGGCTACACCTTC
CASSPQGTYGYTF
>-|TRBV5-1|-|TRBJ1-5
TGCGCCAGCAGGTTAATGGGAATCAATCAGCCCCAGCATTTT
CASRLMGINQPQHF
>-|TRBV4-1|once|TRBJ2-5
TGCGCCAGCAGCCCCAGACTAGACCAAGAGACCCAGTACTTC
CASSPRLDQETQYF
>-|TRBV6-1|-|TRBJ2-6
TGTGCCAGCAGTACTACTGGGGCCAACGTCCTGACTTTC
CASSTTGANVLTF
>-|TRBV6-5|-|TRBJ2-5
TGTGCCAGCAGTTATAACAGGGAGACCCAGTACTTC
CASSYNRETQYF
>-|TRBV9|-|TRBJ2-1
TGTGCCAGCAGCGTAGACGGGGGCTCCTACAATGAGCAGTTCTTC
CASSVDGGSYNEQFF
>-|TRBV6-1|-|TRBJ1-1
TGTGCCAGCAGTGCACGGTCAGGTGGAGGCTCTGAAGCTTTCTTT
CASSARSGGGSEAFF
>TRBD1|TRBV9|-|TRBJ1-5
TGTGCCAGCAGCGGACCGGGACAGGGGTTTCAGCCCCAGCATTTT
CASSGPGQGFQPQHF
>TRBD2|TRBV6-7|-|TRBJ2-7
TGTGCCAGCAGTTACTCCGCCGGGACTAGCGGGAGCAAAGACCCCTACGAGCAGTACTTC
CASSYSAGTSGSKDPYEQYF
>-|TRBV7-2|-|TRBJ2-1
TGTGCCAGCAGCCCAGTCACGAGAGACAATGAGCAGTTCTTC
CASSPVTRDNEQFF
>TRBD1|TRBV25-1|-|TRBJ2-1
TGTGCCAGCAGTGGTCCGGGACAGGCTGAGTTCTTC
CASSGPGQAEFF